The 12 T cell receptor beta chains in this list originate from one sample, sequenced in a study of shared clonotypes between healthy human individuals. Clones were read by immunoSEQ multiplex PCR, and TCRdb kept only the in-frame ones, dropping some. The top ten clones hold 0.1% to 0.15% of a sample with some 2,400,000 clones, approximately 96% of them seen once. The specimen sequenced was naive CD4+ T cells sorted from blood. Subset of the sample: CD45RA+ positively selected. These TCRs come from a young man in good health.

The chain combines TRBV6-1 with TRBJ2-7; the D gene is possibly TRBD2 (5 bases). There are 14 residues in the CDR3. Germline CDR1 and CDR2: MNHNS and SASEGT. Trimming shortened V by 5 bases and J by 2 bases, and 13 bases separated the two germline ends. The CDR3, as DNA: TGTGCCAGCAGTCCCACCGAGGGCGCCTACGAGCAGTACTTC. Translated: CASSPTEGAYEQYF.

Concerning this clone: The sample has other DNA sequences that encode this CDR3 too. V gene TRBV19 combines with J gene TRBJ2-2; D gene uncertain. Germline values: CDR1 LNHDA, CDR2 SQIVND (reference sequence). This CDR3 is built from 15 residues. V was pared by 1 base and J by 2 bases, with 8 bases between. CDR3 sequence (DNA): TGTGCCAGTAGTATAGGACAAGTCAACACCGGGGAGCTGTTTTTT. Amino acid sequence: CASSIGQVNTGELFF.

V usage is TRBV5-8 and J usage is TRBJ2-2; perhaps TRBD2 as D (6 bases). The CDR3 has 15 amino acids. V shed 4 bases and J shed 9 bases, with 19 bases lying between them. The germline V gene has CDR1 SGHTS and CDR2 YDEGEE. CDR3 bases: TGTGCCAGCAGCCCCGTGGTCGGGGGTGGTCGGGAGCTGTTTTTT. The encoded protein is CASSPVVGGGRELFF. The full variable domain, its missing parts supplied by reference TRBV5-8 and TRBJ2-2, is EAGVTQSPTHLIKTRGQQATLRCSPISGHTSVYWYQQALGLGLQFLLWYDEGEERNRGNFPPRFSGRQFPNYSSELNVNALELEDSALYLCASSPVVGGGRELFFGEGSRLTVL.

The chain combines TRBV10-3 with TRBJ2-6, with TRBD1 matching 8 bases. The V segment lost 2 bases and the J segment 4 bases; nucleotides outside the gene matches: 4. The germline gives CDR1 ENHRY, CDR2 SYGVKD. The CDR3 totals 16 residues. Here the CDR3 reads CAISETTGVGANVLTF. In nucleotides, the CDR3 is TGTGCCATCAGTGAGACGACAGGGGTCGGGGCCAACGTCCTGACTTTC.

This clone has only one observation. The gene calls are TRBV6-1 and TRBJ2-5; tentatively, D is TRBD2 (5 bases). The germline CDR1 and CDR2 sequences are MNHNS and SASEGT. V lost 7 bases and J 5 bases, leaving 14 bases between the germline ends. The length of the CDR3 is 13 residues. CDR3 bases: TGTGCCAGCATTTACGGGGTTGTTGAGACCCAGTACTTC. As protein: CASIYGVVETQYF.

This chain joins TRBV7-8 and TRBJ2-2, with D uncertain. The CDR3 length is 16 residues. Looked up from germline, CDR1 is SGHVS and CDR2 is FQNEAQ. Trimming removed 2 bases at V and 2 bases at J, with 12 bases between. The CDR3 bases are TGTGCCAGCAGCTTATATGGTACTTTCAACACCGGGGAGCTGTTTTTT. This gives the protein CASSLYGTFNTGELFF. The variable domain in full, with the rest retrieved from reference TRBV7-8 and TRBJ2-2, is GAGVSQSPRYKVAKRGQDVALRCDPISGHVSLFWYQQALGQGPEFLTYFQNEAQLDKSGLPSDRFFAERPEGSVSTLKIQRTQQEDSAVYLCASSLYGTFNTGELFFGEGSRLTVL.

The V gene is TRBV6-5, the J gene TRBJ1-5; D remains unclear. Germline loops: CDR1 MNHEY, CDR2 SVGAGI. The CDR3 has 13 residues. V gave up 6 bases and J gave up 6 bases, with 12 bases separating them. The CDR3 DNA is TGTGCCAGCAGCGGGTTAGAGGGTCAGCCCCAGCATTTT. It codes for CASSGLEGQPQHF.

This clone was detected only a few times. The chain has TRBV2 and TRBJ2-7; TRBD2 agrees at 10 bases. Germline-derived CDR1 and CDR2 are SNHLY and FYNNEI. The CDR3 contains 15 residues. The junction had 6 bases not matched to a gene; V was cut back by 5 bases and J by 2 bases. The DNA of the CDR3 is TGTGCCAGCAGTAGAAGCGGGGGGGCCGCCTACGAGCAGTACTTC. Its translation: CASSRSGGAAYEQYF.

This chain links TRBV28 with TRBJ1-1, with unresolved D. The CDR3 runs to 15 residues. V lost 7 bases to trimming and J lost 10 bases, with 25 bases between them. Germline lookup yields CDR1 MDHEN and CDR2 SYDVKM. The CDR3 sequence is CASMMAQAHLRGAFF. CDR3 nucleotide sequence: TGTGCCAGCATGATGGCCCAGGCCCATCTACGGGGAGCTTTCTTT.

The DNA for the CDR3 is TGTGCCAGCACCCAACAGGGGGCAATGGCCAAAAACATTCAGTACTTC. This gives the protein CASTQQGAMAKNIQYF. The chain couples TRBV28 to TRBJ2-4; 9 bases align to TRBD1. This CDR3 comprises 16 residues. Germline V gives CDR1 MDHEN, CDR2 SYDVKM. Trimming removed 7 bases from V and 1 base from J; junction bases left unmatched: 8.

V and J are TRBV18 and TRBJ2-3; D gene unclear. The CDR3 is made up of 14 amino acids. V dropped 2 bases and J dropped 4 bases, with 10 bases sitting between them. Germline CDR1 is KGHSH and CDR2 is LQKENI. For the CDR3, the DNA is TGTGCCAGCTCACCAACGATAGGACCAGATACGCAGTATTTT. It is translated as CASSPTIGPDTQYF.

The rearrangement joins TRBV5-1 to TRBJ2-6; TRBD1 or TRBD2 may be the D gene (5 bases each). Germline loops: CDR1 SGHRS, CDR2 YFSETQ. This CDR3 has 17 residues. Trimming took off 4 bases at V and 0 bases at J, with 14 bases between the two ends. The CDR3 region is CASSPGRILSGANVLTF. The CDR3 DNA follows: TGCGCCAGCAGCCCGGGACGGATCCTCTCTGGGGCCAACGTCCTGACTTTC.